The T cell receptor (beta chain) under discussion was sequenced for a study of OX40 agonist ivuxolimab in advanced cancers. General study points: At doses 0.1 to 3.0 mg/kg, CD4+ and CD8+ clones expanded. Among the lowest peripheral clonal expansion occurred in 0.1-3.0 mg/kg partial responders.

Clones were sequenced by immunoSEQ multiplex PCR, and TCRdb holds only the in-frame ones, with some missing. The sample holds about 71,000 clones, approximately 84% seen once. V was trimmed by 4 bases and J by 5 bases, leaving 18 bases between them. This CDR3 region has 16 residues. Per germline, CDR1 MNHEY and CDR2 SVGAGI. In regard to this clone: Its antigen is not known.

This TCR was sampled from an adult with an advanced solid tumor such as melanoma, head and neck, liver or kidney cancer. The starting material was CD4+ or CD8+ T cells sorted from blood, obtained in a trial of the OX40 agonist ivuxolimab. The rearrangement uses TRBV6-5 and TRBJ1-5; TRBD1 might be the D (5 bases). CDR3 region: CASSSRLAGGDQPQHF. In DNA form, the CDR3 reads TGTGCCAGCAGTTCACGCCTTGCCGGGGGGGATCAGCCCCAGCATTTT.